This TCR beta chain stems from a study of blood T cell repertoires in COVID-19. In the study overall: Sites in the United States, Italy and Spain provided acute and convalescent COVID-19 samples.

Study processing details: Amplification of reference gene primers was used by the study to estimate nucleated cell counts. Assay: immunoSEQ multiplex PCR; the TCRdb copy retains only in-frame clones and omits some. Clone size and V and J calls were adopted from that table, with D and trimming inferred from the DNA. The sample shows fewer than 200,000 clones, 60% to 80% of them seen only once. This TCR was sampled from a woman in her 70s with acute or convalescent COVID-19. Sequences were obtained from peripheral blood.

In DNA form, the CDR3 reads TGTGCCAGCAGCCAAGGGGTAGCGGGAGCCGGGGAGCTGTTTTTT. Translating gives CASSQGVAGAGELFF. The chain employs TRBV3-1 (or the pseudogene TRBV3-2) and TRBJ2-2, with 9 positions matching TRBD2. The V gene end was trimmed by 1 base and the J gene end by 6 bases; junction bases not matched to a gene: 3. Germline assignment: CDR1 LGHDT and CDR2 YNNKEL (reference sequence). The CDR3 sequence is 15 residues long.